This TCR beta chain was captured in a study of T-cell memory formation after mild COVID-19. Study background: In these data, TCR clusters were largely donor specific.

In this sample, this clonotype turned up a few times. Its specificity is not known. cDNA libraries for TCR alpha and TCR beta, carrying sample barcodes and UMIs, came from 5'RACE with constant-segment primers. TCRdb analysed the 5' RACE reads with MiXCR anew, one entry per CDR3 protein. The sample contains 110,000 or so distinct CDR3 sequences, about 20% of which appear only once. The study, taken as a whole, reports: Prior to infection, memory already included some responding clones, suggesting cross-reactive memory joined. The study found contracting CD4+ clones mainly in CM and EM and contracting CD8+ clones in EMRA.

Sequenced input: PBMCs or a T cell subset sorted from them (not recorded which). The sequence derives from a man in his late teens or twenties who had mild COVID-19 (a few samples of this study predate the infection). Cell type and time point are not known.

The CDR3 DNA reads TGCGCCAGCAGCTCCGGGTCCTGGGGCTCCTCGGAAGCTTTCTTT. This codes for CASSSGSWGSSEAFF. V usage is TRBV5-1 and J usage is TRBJ1-1; D possibly corresponds to TRBD1 (5 bases). Germline V gives CDR1 SGHRS, CDR2 YFSETQ. V dropped 3 bases and J dropped 8 bases, with 20 bases sitting between them. This CDR3 has 15 residues.